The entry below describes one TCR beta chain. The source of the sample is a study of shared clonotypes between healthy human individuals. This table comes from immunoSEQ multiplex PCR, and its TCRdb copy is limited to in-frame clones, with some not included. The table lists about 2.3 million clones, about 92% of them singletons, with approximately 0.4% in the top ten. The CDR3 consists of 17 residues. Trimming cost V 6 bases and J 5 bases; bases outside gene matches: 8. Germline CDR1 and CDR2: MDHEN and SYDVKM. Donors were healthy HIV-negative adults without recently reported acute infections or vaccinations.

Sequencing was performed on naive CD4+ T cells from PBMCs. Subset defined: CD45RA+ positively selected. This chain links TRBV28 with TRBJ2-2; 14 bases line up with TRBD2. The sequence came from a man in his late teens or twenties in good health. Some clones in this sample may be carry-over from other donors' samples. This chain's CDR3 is CASRTGTSGRITGELFF. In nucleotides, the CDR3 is TGTGCCAGCAGAACCGGGACTAGCGGGAGAATAACCGGGGAGCTGTTTTTT.